A selection of T cell receptor beta chains follows, all from one sample in a study of T cell responses to AZD1222 COVID-19 vaccine. Libraries were prepared by immunoSEQ multiplex PCR; TCRdb keeps only in-frame clonotypes and omits some of them. This sample carries 150,000 to 200,000 clones, about nine tenths of them seen once, and the ten largest clones take 1.5% to 2.5%. Source: peripheral blood, taken 28 days after the second AZD1222 dose. These receptors were taken from an adult who received the AZD1222 COVID-19 vaccine. CDR3s include the opening cysteine and the closing phenylalanine or tryptophan. Fields, in order: CDR3 protein, CDR3 DNA, clone size, CDR3 length, D gene, J gene, V gene. A D gene is named only where the DNA matches it firmly. Size is omitted from some rows. Given values are once, few, many or a class for expanded clones.

CDR3aa: CASSSAPGTGGTGELFF
CDR3nt: TGTGCCAGCAGCTCAGCTCCCGGGACAGGGGGCACCGGGGAGCTGTTTTTT
abundance: -
len: 17
d_gene: TRBD1
j_gene: TRBJ2-2
v_gene: TRBV7-9

CDR3aa: CASSTGTSGISTDTQYF
CDR3nt: TGTGCCAGCAGCACCGGGACTAGCGGGATCAGCACAGATACGCAGTATTTT
abundance: -
len: 17
d_gene: TRBD2
j_gene: TRBJ2-3
v_gene: TRBV28

CDR3aa: CASLRDRGTDTEAFF
CDR3nt: TGTGCCAGCCTCCGGGACAGGGGAACGGACACTGAAGCTTTCTTT
abundance: -
len: 15
d_gene: TRBD1
j_gene: TRBJ1-1
v_gene: TRBV27

CDR3aa: CASSSGAGPNYGYTF
CDR3nt: TGTGCCAGCAGCTCTGGGGCAGGACCTAACTATGGCTACACCTTC
abundance: -
len: 15
d_gene: -
j_gene: TRBJ1-2
v_gene: TRBV9

CDR3aa: CASSQLIGHYNEQFF
CDR3nt: TGTGCCAGCAGCCAATTGATTGGACATTACAATGAGCAGTTCTTC
abundance: -
len: 15
d_gene: -
j_gene: TRBJ2-1
v_gene: TRBV3-1/TRBV3-2

CDR3aa: CASSSMGLQGLSNYEQYF
CDR3nt: TGTGCCAGCAGCTCAATGGGACTACAGGGTCTCAGTAACTACGAGCAGTACTTC
abundance: many
len: 18
d_gene: -
j_gene: TRBJ2-7
v_gene: TRBV7-6

CDR3aa: CASLGDDTEAFF
CDR3nt: TGTGCCAGCCTCGGAGATGACACTGAAGCTTTCTTT
abundance: few
len: 12
d_gene: -
j_gene: TRBJ1-1
v_gene: TRBV28

CDR3aa: CAISPDKPQPQHF
CDR3nt: TGTGCCATCAGCCCGGACAAACCCCAGCCCCAGCATTTT
abundance: -
len: 13
d_gene: -
j_gene: TRBJ1-5
v_gene: TRBV10-3

CDR3aa: CACRHYPTTEQFF
CDR3nt: TGTGCCTGCCGTCACTATCCTACAACTGAGCAGTTCTTC
abundance: -
len: 13
d_gene: -
j_gene: TRBJ2-1
v_gene: TRBV30

CDR3aa: CASSIVSENEQYF
CDR3nt: TGTGCCAGTAGTATAGTATCCGAGAACGAGCAGTACTTC
abundance: -
len: 13
d_gene: -
j_gene: TRBJ2-7
v_gene: TRBV19

CDR3aa: CASSSGTLSTDTQYF
CDR3nt: TGTGCCAGCAGTTCCGGGACCCTAAGCACAGATACGCAGTATTTT
abundance: -
len: 15
d_gene: -
j_gene: TRBJ2-3
v_gene: TRBV27

CDR3aa: CASSPLRMDEKLFF
CDR3nt: TGTGCCAGCTCACCACTCCGGATGGATGAAAAACTGTTTTTT
abundance: -
len: 14
d_gene: -
j_gene: TRBJ1-4
v_gene: TRBV18

CDR3aa: CASSLEQNQPQHF
CDR3nt: TGCGCCAGCAGCTTGGAGCAGAATCAGCCCCAGCATTTT
abundance: -
len: 13
d_gene: -
j_gene: TRBJ1-5
v_gene: TRBV5-1

CDR3aa: CASSLNHGYEQYF
CDR3nt: TGTGCCAGCAGCTTGAACCACGGCTACGAGCAGTACTTC
abundance: -
len: 13
d_gene: -
j_gene: TRBJ2-7
v_gene: TRBV5-4

CDR3aa: CASSERGDNSYNEQFF
CDR3nt: TGTGCCAGCAGCGAAAGAGGGGATAACTCCTACAATGAGCAGTTCTTC
abundance: once
len: 16
d_gene: -
j_gene: TRBJ2-1
v_gene: TRBV9

CDR3aa: CASSYRQGREGADTQYF
CDR3nt: TGCGCCAGCAGCTATCGACAGGGGAGAGAAGGCGCAGATACGCAGTATTTT
abundance: -
len: 17
d_gene: TRBD1
j_gene: TRBJ2-3
v_gene: TRBV5-1

CDR3aa: CASSHGRPGNEQFF
CDR3nt: TGTGCCAGCAGCCACGGGCGACCAGGGAATGAGCAGTTCTTC
abundance: once
len: 14
d_gene: -
j_gene: TRBJ2-1
v_gene: TRBV7-2

CDR3aa: CASSLGTGYNYGYTF
CDR3nt: TGTGCCAGCAGCCTAGGGACAGGATATAACTATGGCTACACCTTC
abundance: -
len: 15
d_gene: TRBD1
j_gene: TRBJ1-2
v_gene: TRBV3-1/TRBV3-2

CDR3aa: CASSLGGQAGYGYTF
CDR3nt: TGTGCCAGCAGCTTGGGGGGACAGGCAGGCTATGGCTACACCTTC
abundance: -
len: 15
d_gene: TRBD1
j_gene: TRBJ1-2
v_gene: TRBV7-9

CDR3aa: CASSDTGHYNSPLHF
CDR3nt: TGTGCCAGCAGTGACACGGGCCACTATAATTCACCCCTCCACTTT
abundance: -
len: 15
d_gene: -
j_gene: TRBJ1-6
v_gene: TRBV27

CDR3aa: CASTQGLVGGYTF
CDR3nt: TGTGCCAGTACTCAGGGACTTGTTGGTGGCTACACCTTC
abundance: few
len: 13
d_gene: -
j_gene: TRBJ1-2
v_gene: TRBV19

CDR3aa: CAWSRTLSWGVDEKLFF
CDR3nt: TGTGCCTGGAGCCGCACTCTAAGCTGGGGGGTCGATGAAAAACTGTTTTTT
abundance: -
len: 17
d_gene: -
j_gene: TRBJ1-4
v_gene: TRBV30

CDR3aa: CASSDRSSNEQFF
CDR3nt: TGTGCCAGCAGCGACCGCTCCTCCAATGAGCAGTTCTTC
abundance: -
len: 13
d_gene: -
j_gene: TRBJ2-1
v_gene: TRBV6-2/TRBV6-3

CDR3aa: CASGPGSNYGYTF
CDR3nt: TGTGCCAGCGGGCCGGGAAGCAACTATGGCTACACCTTC
abundance: -
len: 13
d_gene: -
j_gene: TRBJ1-2
v_gene: TRBV7-2

CDR3aa: CASSPDSYGSPPRKTQYF
CDR3nt: TGTGCCAGCTCACCAGATTCTTATGGGTCCCCGCCGCGAAAGACCCAGTACTTC
abundance: -
len: 18
d_gene: -
j_gene: TRBJ2-5
v_gene: TRBV18

CDR3aa: CASSLLVDSLLNTEAFF
CDR3nt: TGTGCCAGCAGCTTGCTAGTCGACAGCCTATTGAACACTGAAGCTTTCTTT
abundance: -
len: 17
d_gene: -
j_gene: TRBJ1-1
v_gene: TRBV5-6

CDR3aa: CASSMRDRTYEQYF
CDR3nt: TGTGCCAGTAGTATGAGGGACCGGACCTACGAGCAGTACTTC
abundance: -
len: 14
d_gene: -
j_gene: TRBJ2-7
v_gene: TRBV19

CDR3aa: CASSPPGDGDGYTF
CDR3nt: TGTGCCAGTAGTCCTCCAGGGGATGGCGATGGCTACACCTTC
abundance: -
len: 14
d_gene: -
j_gene: TRBJ1-2
v_gene: TRBV19

CDR3aa: CASSLTRVGGVTQYF
CDR3nt: TGTGCCAGCAGTCTTACTCGTGTTGGCGGGGTAACGCAGTATTTT
abundance: -
len: 15
d_gene: -
j_gene: TRBJ2-3
v_gene: TRBV5-6

CDR3aa: CASSTGHGTSPKNEQFF
CDR3nt: TGTGCCAGCAGCACGGGACATGGGACTAGCCCCAAGAATGAGCAGTTCTTC
abundance: -
len: 17
d_gene: TRBD2
j_gene: TRBJ2-1
v_gene: TRBV7-2

CDR3aa: CASSWGREEGYEQYF
CDR3nt: TGTGCCAGCAGTTGGGGCCGGGAGGAGGGTTACGAGCAGTACTTC
abundance: few
len: 15
d_gene: TRBD2
j_gene: TRBJ2-7
v_gene: TRBV5-4

CDR3aa: CASSEGLAGDNEQFF
CDR3nt: TGTGCCAGCAGCGAGGGACTAGCGGGGGACAATGAGCAGTTCTTC
abundance: once
len: 15
d_gene: TRBD2
j_gene: TRBJ2-1
v_gene: TRBV9

CDR3aa: CASSPRDRDNSPLHF
CDR3nt: TGTGCCAGCAGTCCCCGGGACAGGGATAATTCACCCCTCCACTTT
abundance: -
len: 15
d_gene: TRBD1
j_gene: TRBJ1-6
v_gene: TRBV6-5

CDR3aa: CASSVATLASSNTEAFF
CDR3nt: TGTGCCAGCAGCGTAGCTACTCTCGCATCGTCGAACACTGAAGCTTTCTTT
abundance: -
len: 17
d_gene: -
j_gene: TRBJ1-1
v_gene: TRBV9